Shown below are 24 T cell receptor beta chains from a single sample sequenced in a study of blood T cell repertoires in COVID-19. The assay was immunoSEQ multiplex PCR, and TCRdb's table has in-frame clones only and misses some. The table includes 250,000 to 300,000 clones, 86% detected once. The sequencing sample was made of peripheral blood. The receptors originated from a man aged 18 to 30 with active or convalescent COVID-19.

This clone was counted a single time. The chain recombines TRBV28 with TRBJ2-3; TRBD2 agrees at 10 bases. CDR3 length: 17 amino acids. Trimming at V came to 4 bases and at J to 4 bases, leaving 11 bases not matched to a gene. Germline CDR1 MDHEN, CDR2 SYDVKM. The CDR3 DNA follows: TGTGCCAGCAGTTATCTAAGTCTAGCGGGGGTTCCAGATACGCAGTATTTT. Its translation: CASSYLSLAGVPDTQYF.

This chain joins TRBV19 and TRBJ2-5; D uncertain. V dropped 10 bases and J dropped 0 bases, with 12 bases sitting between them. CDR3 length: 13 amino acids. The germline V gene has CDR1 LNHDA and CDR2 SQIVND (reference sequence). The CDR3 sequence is CATADGYQETQYF. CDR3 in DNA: TGTGCCACCGCAGACGGGTACCAAGAGACCCAGTACTTC.

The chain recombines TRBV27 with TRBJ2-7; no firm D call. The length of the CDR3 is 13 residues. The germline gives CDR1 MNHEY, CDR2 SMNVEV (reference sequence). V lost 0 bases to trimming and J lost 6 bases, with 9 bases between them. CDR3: CASSLSQISEQYF. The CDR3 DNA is TGTGCCAGCAGTTTATCACAGATCTCCGAGCAGTACTTC.

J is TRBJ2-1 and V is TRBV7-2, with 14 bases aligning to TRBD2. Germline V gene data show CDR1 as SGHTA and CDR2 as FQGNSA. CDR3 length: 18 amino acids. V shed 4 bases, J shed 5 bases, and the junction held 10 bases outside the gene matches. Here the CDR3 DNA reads TGTGCCAGCAGCTCCAGACTAGCGGGAGGGCCAAGTGACAATGAGCAGTTCTTC. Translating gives CASSSRLAGGPSDNEQFF.

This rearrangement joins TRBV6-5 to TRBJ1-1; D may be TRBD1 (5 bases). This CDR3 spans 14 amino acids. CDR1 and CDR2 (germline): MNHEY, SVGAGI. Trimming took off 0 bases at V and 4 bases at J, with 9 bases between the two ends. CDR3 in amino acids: CASSYSKGVTEAFF. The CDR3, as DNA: TGTGCCAGCAGTTACTCGAAAGGGGTCACTGAAGCTTTCTTT.

The CDR3 loop is CASSVVETQYF. The DNA for the CDR3 is TGTGCCAGCTCAGTCGTGGAGACCCAGTACTTC. The chain combines TRBV18 with TRBJ2-5; D is undetermined. Trimming removed 5 bases from V and 5 bases from J, with 6 bases in between. The CDR3 extends over 11 amino acids. Germline V gene sequence: CDR1 KGHSH, CDR2 LQKENI.

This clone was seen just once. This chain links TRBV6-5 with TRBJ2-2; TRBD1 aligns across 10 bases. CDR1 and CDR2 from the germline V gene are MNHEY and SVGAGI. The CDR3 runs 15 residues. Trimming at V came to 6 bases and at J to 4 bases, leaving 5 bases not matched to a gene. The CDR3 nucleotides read TGTGCCAGCAGCCCCGGGACAGGGGCCACCGGGGAGCTGTTTTTT. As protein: CASSPGTGATGELFF.

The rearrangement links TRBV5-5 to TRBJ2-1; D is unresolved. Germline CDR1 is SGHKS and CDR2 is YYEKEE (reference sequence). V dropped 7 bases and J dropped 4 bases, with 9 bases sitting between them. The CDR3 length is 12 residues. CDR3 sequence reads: CASGSVYNEQFF. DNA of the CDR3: TGTGCCAGCGGTTCAGTTTACAATGAGCAGTTCTTC.

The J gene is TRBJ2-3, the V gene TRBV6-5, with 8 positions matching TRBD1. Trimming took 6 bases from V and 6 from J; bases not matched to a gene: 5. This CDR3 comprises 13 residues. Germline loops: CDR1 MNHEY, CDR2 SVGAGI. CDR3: CASRFTGGDTQYF. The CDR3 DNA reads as TGTGCCAGCAGATTCACAGGGGGGGATACGCAGTATTTT.

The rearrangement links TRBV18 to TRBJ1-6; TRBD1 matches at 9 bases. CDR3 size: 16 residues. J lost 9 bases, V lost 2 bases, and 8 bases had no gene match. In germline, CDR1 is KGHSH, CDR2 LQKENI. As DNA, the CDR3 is TGTGCCAGCTCACCAGATGGGACAGGGCATGGTTCACCCCTCCACTTT. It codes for CASSPDGTGHGSPLHF.

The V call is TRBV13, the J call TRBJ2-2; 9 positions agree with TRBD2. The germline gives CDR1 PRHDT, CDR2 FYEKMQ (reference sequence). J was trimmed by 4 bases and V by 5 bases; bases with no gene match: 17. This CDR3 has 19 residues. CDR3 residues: CASSTLEAGGRGGTGELFF. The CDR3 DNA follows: TGTGCCAGCAGCACTCTTGAAGCGGGAGGCCGAGGGGGCACCGGGGAGCTGTTTTTT. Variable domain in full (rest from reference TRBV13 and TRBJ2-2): AAGVIQSPRHLIKEKRETATLKCYPIPRHDTVYWYQQGPGQDPQFLISFYEKMQSDKGSIPDRFSAQQFSDYHSELNMSSLELGDSALYFCASSTLEAGGRGGTGELFFGEGSRLTVL.

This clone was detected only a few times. The CDR3 sequence is CASSLGSEQYF. CDR3 nucleotides: TGTGCCAGCAGTCTCGGTTCCGAGCAGTACTTC. This rearrangement joins TRBV6-2 or TRBV6-3 to TRBJ2-7; D uncertain. CDR1 MNHEY and CDR2 SVGEGT come from the germline V gene. CDR3 length equals 11 residues. V was shortened by 5 bases and J by 6 bases, with 8 bases between the two germline ends.

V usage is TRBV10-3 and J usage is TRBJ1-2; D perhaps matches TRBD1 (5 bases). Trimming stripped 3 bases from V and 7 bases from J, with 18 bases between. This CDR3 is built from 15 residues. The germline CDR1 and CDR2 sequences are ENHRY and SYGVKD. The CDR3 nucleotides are TGTGCCATCAGTGACAGGGCAATTGCTATATTTGGCTACACCTTC. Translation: CAISDRAIAIFGYTF.

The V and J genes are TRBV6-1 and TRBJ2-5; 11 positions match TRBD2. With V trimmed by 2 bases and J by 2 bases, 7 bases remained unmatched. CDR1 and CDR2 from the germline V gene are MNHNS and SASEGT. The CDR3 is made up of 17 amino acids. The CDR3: CASSELLTSGIQETQYF. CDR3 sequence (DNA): TGTGCCAGCAGTGAATTATTGACTAGCGGGATTCAAGAGACCCAGTACTTC.

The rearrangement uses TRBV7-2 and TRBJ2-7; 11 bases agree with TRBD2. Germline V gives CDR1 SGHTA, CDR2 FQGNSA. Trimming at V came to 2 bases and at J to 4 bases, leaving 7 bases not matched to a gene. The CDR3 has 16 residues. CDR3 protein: CASSLPLAGGKYEQYF. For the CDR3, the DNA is TGTGCCAGCAGCTTACCGCTAGCGGGGGGCAAATACGAGCAGTACTTC.

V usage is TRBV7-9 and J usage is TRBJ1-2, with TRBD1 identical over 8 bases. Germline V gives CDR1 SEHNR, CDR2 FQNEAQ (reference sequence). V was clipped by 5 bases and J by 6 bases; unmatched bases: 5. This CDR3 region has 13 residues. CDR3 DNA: TGTGCCAGCAGCGCCGGACAGGGACATGGCTACACCTTC. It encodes CASSAGQGHGYTF. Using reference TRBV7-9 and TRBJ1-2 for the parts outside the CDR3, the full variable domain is DTGVSQNPRHKITKRGQNVTFRCDPISEHNRLYWYRQTLGQGPEFLTYFQNEAQLEKSRLLSDRFSAERPKGSFSTLEIQRTEQGDSAMYLCASSAGQGHGYTFGSGTRLTVV.

The CDR3 DNA reads as TGTGCCACTCAACCAGCGGGAGCCTATGAGCAGTTCTTC. It yields the protein CATQPAGAYEQFF. The chain recombines TRBV24-1 with TRBJ2-1; TRBD2 agrees at 8 bases. The CDR3 spans 13 residues. CDR1 and CDR2 (germline): KGHDR, SFDVKD. J lost 8 bases, V lost 10 bases, and 9 bases had no gene match.

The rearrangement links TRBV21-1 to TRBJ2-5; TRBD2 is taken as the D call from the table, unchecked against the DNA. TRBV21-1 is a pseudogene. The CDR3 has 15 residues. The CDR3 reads CASSKGGGRVRTQYF. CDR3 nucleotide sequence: TGTGCCAGCAGCAAAGGCGGGGGCCGTGTAAGGACCCAGTACTTC.

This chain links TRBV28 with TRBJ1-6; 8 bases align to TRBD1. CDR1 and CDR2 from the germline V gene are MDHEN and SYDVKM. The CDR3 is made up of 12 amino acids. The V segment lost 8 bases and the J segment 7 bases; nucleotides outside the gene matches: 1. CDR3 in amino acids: CASAGGNSPLHF. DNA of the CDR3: TGTGCCAGCGCAGGGGGCAATTCACCCCTCCACTTT.

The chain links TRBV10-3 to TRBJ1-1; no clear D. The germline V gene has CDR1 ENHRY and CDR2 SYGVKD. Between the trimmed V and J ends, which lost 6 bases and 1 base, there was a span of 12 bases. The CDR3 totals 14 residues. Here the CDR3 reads CAIRGLTENTEAFF. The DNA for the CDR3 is TGTGCCATCAGGGGCTTAACGGAGAACACTGAAGCTTTCTTT.

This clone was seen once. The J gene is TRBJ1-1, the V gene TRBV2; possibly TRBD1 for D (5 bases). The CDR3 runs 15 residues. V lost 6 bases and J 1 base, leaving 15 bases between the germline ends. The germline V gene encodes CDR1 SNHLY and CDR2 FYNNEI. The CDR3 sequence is CASRLSDRANTEAFF. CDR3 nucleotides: TGTGCCAGCAGACTGTCCGACAGAGCGAACACTGAAGCTTTCTTT.

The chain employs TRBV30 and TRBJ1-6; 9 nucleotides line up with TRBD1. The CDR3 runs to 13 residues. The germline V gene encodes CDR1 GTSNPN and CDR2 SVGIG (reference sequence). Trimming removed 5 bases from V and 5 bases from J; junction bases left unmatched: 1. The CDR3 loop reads CAWDRGNNSPLHF. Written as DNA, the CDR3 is TGTGCCTGGGACAGGGGGAATAATTCACCCCTCCACTTT.

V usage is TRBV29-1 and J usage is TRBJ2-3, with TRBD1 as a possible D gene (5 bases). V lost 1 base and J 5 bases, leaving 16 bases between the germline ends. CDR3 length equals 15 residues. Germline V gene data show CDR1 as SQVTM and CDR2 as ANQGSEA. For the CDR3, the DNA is TGCAGCGTTGAAGGTGGGCAGCTAGGGGTAGATACGCAGTATTTT. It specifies CSVEGGQLGVDTQYF.

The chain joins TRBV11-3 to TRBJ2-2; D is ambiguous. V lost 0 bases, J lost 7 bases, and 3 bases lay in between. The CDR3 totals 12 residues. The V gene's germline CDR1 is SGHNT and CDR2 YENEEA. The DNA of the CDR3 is TGTGCCAGCAGCTTAGAGTACGGGGAGCTGTTTTTT. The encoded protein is CASSLEYGELFF.